This TCR beta chain was documented in a study of blood T cells in healthy people across ages. The amount of total RNA extracted per sample was at least 5.5 micrograms. This clonotype was seen more than once but under ten times. Its antigen is as yet unknown. Using a J-beta primer mix together with a sample-barcoded 5' primer, a second PCR was run for roughly 6 to 11 cycles. CDR3-containing paired-end reads numbering at least 2.5 million came from each sample. Each CDR3 protein is one row after TCRdb ran MiXCR on the 5' RACE reads. The sample consists of some 1.4 million distinct CDR3 sequences, 42% of them appearing once. Whole-study findings and limits: Naive CD4+ cell counts and diversity both ran higher in long-lived than in aged donors. Strong correlation linked observed beta diversity and percent naive T cells.

The TCR was taken from a woman between 18 and 29 years old in good health. The source material was blood.

The CDR3 DNA reads as TGTGCCAGCAGTATTCGGCAGGGTATGATCAATTCACCCCTCCACTTT. It encodes CASSIRQGMINSPLHF. The gene calls are TRBV28 and TRBJ1-6; a weak D match, TRBD1 (5 bases). The CDR3 is made up of 16 amino acids. The germline CDR1 and CDR2 sequences are MDHEN and SYDVKM. V gave up 5 bases and J gave up 7 bases, with 18 bases separating them.